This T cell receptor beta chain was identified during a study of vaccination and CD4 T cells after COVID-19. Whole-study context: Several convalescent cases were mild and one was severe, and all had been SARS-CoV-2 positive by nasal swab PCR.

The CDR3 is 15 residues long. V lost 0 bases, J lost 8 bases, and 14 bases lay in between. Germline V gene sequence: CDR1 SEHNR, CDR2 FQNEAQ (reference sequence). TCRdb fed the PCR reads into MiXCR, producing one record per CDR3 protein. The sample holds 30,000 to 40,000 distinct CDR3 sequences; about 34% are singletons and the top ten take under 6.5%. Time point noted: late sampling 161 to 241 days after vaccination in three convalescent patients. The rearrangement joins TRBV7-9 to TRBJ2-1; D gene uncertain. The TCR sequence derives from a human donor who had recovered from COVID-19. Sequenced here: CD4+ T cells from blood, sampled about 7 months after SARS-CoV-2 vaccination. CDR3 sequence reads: CASSLASLTHHEQFF. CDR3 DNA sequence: TGTGCCAGCAGCTTAGCGAGCCTGACCCATCATGAGCAGTTCTTC. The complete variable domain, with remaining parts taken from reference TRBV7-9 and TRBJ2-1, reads DTGVSQNPRHKITKRGQNVTFRCDPISEHNRLYWYRQTLGQGPEFLTYFQNEAQLEKSRLLSDRFSAERPKGSFSTLEIQRTEQGDSAMYLCASSLASLTHHEQFFGPGTRLTVL.